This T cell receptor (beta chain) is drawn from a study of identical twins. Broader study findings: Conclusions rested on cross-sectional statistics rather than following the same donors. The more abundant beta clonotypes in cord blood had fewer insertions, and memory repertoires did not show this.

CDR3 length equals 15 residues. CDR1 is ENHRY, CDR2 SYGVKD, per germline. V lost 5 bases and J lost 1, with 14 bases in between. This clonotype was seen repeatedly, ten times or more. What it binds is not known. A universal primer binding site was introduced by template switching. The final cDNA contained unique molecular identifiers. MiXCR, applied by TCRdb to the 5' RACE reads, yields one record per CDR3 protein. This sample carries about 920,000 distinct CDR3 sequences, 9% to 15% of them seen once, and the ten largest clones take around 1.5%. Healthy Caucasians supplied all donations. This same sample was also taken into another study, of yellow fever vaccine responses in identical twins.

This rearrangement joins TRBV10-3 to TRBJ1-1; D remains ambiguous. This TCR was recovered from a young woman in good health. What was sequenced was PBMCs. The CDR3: CAISKLPDSNTEAFF. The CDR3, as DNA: TGTGCCATCAGTAAGCTCCCAGACTCGAACACTGAAGCTTTCTTT.